The source of this T cell receptor (beta chain) is a study of human T cells and chemical hapten exposure. Study-wide background: Alopecia universalis, totalis or areata was present in patients who were mostly female. Mainly, slight library volume differences in the pool made TCR yields vary.

The library put unique molecular identifiers onto individual cDNA molecules. TCRdb passed the RACE reads through MiXCR, listing each CDR3 protein once. This sample has 300,000 to 450,000 distinct CDR3 sequences; around 5% occur once, and the top ten carry 2% to 2.5%. Time point defined: patch test 1, 2 weeks after DPC sensitization. Stated treatment: therapeutic diphenylcyclopropenone sensitization with weekly scalp DPC. Germline V gives CDR1 MNHEY, CDR2 SVGEGT. There are 15 residues in the CDR3. V shed 6 bases and J shed 2 bases, with 15 bases lying between them. This clonotype was observed at least ten times.

The TCR comes from a woman aged 45-65 years with alopecia areata. Some clones in this sample may be carry-over from other donors' samples. The rearrangement uses TRBV6-2 or TRBV6-3 and TRBJ2-3; D possibly uses TRBD1 or TRBD2 (5 bases each). The sequencing here drew on whole blood, taken in connection with sensitization to the hapten diphenylcyclopropenone (DPC). CDR3 DNA sequence: TGTGCCAGCAGGCAAAGCGGACACCCCACAGATACGCAGTATTTT. Translating it yields CASRQSGHPTDTQYF.